This T cell receptor beta chain comes out of a study of cytomegalovirus exposure and HLA in healthy donors. The PCR ran on 60 Vbeta and 13 Jbeta primers. Original methodology: About 11 million of the about 80 million unique TCR beta chains counted in a later analysis were shared. Some clones are missing from TCRdb's copy, which holds only in-frame ones; the method was immunoSEQ multiplex PCR. V and J calls and clone size are copied from that table; D and trimming were computed from the DNA. In the table there are more than 150,000 clones, roughly 80% of which are singletons. Points on this clone: The antigen is undetermined.

The germline gives CDR1 MDHEN, CDR2 SYDVKM. V lost 3 bases to trimming and J lost 6 bases, with 15 bases between them. This CDR3 spans 14 amino acids. General observations from the study: With high specificity and sensitivity, the classifier reportedly diagnosed cytomegalovirus status. A later analysis found that most CMV-associated TCR beta chains appeared HLA-restricted. TRBV6-2, TRBV6-3 and some other V segments were unresolvable in 87-base-pair reads.

The sample comprised PBMCs. This chain joins TRBV28 and TRBJ2-7, with a weak D call TRBD2 (5 bases). The receptor was derived from a woman in her twenties or thirties in good health and CMV-seropositive. CDR3 in amino acids: CASSFRGWFREQYF. The CDR3 region has the DNA TGTGCCAGCAGTTTTCGGGGTTGGTTTCGCGAGCAGTACTTC.